A single sample is the source of the 27 T cell receptor beta chains below, sequenced in a study of CD8+CD57+ T cells in acquired aplastic anemia. The template used for profiling TCR beta VDJ and CDR3 was genomic DNA. Using its own MiXCR run on the reads, TCRdb lists one record per CDR3 protein. The sample contains tens of thousands of distinct CDR3 sequences, approximately 57% of which appear only once. Patients picked for sequencing had shown CD8+CD57+ cell expansion detected by flow cytometry. Sequences were obtained from sorted CD4+, CD8+, or CD8+CD57+ T cells (not recorded which) from PBMCs. These receptors were taken from a human donor with aplastic anemia.

This clonotype was seen a handful of times. The CDR3, as DNA: TGCGCCAGCAGCCAAGTTAATTCCGACCGAAACACCATATATTTT. It encodes CASSQVNSDRNTIYF. The V call is TRBV4-1, the J call TRBJ1-3; D gene ambiguous. The V end lost 1 base, the J end lost 5 bases, and 12 bases lay between the germline ends. The CDR3 is 15 residues long. Germline V CDR1 and CDR2: MGHRA, YSYEKL.

The CDR3 spells CASSQPAGFGEQYF. In nucleotides, the CDR3 is TGTGCCAGCAGCCAACCGGCAGGGTTCGGGGAGCAGTACTTC. The rearrangement links TRBV3-1 to TRBJ2-7, with D maybe TRBD1 (5 bases). Trimming cost V 2 bases and J 7 bases, with 15 bases left between them. The CDR3 is made up of 14 amino acids. Germline CDR1 and CDR2: LGHDT and YNNKEL (reference sequence).

V usage is TRBV10-3 and J usage is TRBJ1-2; weak D call: TRBD1 (5 bases). Germline V gene data show CDR1 as ENHRY and CDR2 as SYGVKD. V dropped 4 bases and J dropped 5 bases, with 17 bases sitting between them. This CDR3 region has 15 residues. The CDR3 sequence: CAISGLGAGPYGYTF. Here the CDR3 DNA reads TGTGCCATCAGTGGGTTAGGGGCAGGGCCTTATGGCTACACCTTC.

The chain combines TRBV10-2 with TRBJ2-7; D remains unclear. The ends were cut back, 6 bases at V and 7 bases at J, with 7 bases in the middle. This CDR3 comprises 10 residues. CDR1 is WSHSY, CDR2 SAAADI, per germline. DNA of the CDR3: TGCGCCAGCAGAGAGATAGAGCAGTACTTC. Translated, it gives CASREIEQYF.

This clonotype was counted at least ten times. The chain joins TRBV5-5 to TRBJ2-7; perhaps TRBD2 as D (5 bases). Deletions cut 4 bases from V and 4 bases from J, with 6 bases between. This CDR3 has 11 residues. Germline V gives CDR1 SGHKS, CDR2 YYEKEE (reference sequence). The CDR3 DNA follows: TGTGCCAGCAGCCCGGGATACGAGCAGTACTTC. Its translation: CASSPGYEQYF.

V gene TRBV19 combines with J gene TRBJ1-5; 7 bases align to TRBD1. CDR1 and CDR2 (germline): LNHDA, SQIVND (reference sequence). This CDR3 region has 15 residues. V trimming: 6 bases; J trimming: 1 base; junction bases outside the gene matches: 6. As DNA, the CDR3 is TGTGCCAGTAGACCTACAGGGGTAAGCAATCAGCCCCAGCATTTT. Translated, it gives CASRPTGVSNQPQHF.

The chain recombines TRBV24-1 with TRBJ2-3, with D perhaps matching TRBD2 (6 bases). Germline values: CDR1 KGHDR, CDR2 SFDVKD. V lost 7 bases and J lost 4, with 14 bases in between. This CDR3 has 14 amino acids. The CDR3 loop reads CATSPVGEADTQYF. The CDR3 nucleotides are TGTGCCACCAGCCCCGTGGGGGAGGCAGATACGCAGTATTTT.

This clonotype has a count of ten or more. The chain uses TRBV7-3 and TRBJ2-1; no reliable D call. Trimming removed 5 bases at V and 0 bases at J, with 11 bases between. Per germline, CDR1 SGHTA and CDR2 FQGTGA. This CDR3 has 15 amino acids. The CDR3 sequence is CASSTTSSSYNEQFF. The DNA for the CDR3 is TGTGCCAGCAGCACCACAAGCAGCTCCTACAATGAGCAGTTCTTC.

This clonotype came up many times. The chain links TRBV9 to TRBJ2-1; D perhaps matches TRBD2 (6 bases). The CDR3 runs to 14 residues. Germline CDR1 and CDR2: SGDLS and YYNGEE. Trimming stripped 3 bases from V and 5 bases from J, with 12 bases between. CDR3: CASSARGLNNEQFF. CDR3 nucleotides: TGTGCCAGCAGCGCAAGGGGACTCAACAATGAGCAGTTCTTC.

The rearrangement links TRBV15 to TRBJ2-7, with 9 bases that match TRBD2. After removal of 0 bases from V and 3 bases from J, the junction contained 3 bases not matched to a gene. The germline V gene has CDR1 LNHNV and CDR2 YYDKDF (reference sequence). The CDR3 is 15 residues long. CDR3 coding DNA: TGTGCCACCAGCAGAGACCGGCGGGGGGGCTACGAGCAGTACTTC. Protein sequence: CATSRDRRGGYEQYF.

The genes are TRBV12-3 or TRBV12-4 and TRBJ1-2; D is ambiguous. This CDR3 spans 12 amino acids. V gave up 3 bases and J gave up 8 bases, with 10 bases separating them. The CDR3 nucleotides are TGTGCCAGCAGTTTGGGCCAGTGGGGCTACACCTTC. Protein sequence: CASSLGQWGYTF.

The gene calls are TRBV20-1 and TRBJ1-5; D may be TRBD1 (6 bases). Trimming cost V 5 bases and J 2 bases, with 10 bases left between them. This CDR3 has 13 amino acids. Germline assignment: CDR1 DFQATT and CDR2 SNEGSKA (reference sequence). The CDR3 nucleotides are TGCAGTGCTCAGCGACAGGGCAATCAGCCCCAGCATTTT. Its protein is CSAQRQGNQPQHF.

This chain links TRBV25-1 with TRBJ1-6, with TRBD1 matching 10 bases. The CDR3 is 18 residues long. V lost 6 bases, J lost 0 bases, and 8 bases stayed unmatched. Germline CDR1 and CDR2: MGHDK and SYGVNS. The CDR3 protein is CASSPGQGVNSYNSPLHF. CDR3 DNA sequence: TGTGCCAGCAGCCCTGGACAGGGGGTCAACTCCTATAATTCACCCCTCCACTTT.

A few counts support this clonotype. The rearrangement links TRBV6-2 or TRBV6-3 to TRBJ2-3; D unclear. CDR1 is MNHEY, CDR2 SVGEGT, per germline. Trimming cost V 4 bases and J 4 bases, with 12 bases left between them. The CDR3 spans 14 residues. The CDR3 protein is CASSCGIAPDTQYF. In DNA form, the CDR3 reads TGTGCCAGCAGTTGTGGAATAGCTCCAGATACGCAGTATTTT.

In its sample, this clonotype was seen many times. The chain is built from TRBV9 and TRBJ2-7, with 10 bases identical to TRBD1. CDR3 length: 15 residues. The germline gives CDR1 SGDLS, CDR2 YYNGEE. Germline trimming cut 4 bases from V and 3 bases from J; bases unmatched to any gene: 7. The chain's CDR3 is CASSSTGTGVYEQYF. DNA of the CDR3: TGTGCCAGCAGCTCGACCGGGACAGGGGTCTACGAGCAGTACTTC.

The CDR3: CSATAGSGNQPQHF. CDR3 coding DNA: TGCAGTGCTACGGCAGGGTCGGGGAATCAGCCCCAGCATTTT. V usage is TRBV20-1 and J usage is TRBJ1-5; possible D gene TRBD1, 5 bases. The ends were cut back, 4 bases at V and 4 bases at J, with 14 bases in the middle. Germline values: CDR1 DFQATT, CDR2 SNEGSKA (reference sequence). This CDR3 has 14 amino acids.

This rearrangement joins TRBV7-8 to TRBJ2-7; D may be TRBD2 (5 bases). The CDR3 is made up of 12 amino acids. The germline V and J ends were trimmed by 5 bases and 4 bases, with 9 bases remaining between them. Germline lookup yields CDR1 SGHVS and CDR2 FQNEAQ. The CDR3 DNA reads as TGTGCCAGCAGCGCGGGTCCTTACGAGCAGTACTTC. It yields the protein CASSAGPYEQYF.

V usage is TRBV15 and J usage is TRBJ1-6, with D unclear. The CDR3 totals 13 residues. V shed 0 bases and J shed 10 bases, with 7 bases lying between them. Per the germline V gene, CDR1 is LNHNV and CDR2 is YYDKDF (reference sequence). The CDR3 sequence is CATSRDVASPLHF. CDR3 DNA sequence: TGTGCCACCAGCAGAGATGTTGCATCACCCCTCCACTTT.

The chain is built from TRBV10-3 and TRBJ1-2; D remains unclear. The CDR3 spans 18 residues. Germline CDR1 reads ENHRY; CDR2 reads SYGVKD. The CDR3 DNA reads as TGTGTCCCTTTTAGAGTGGCTATATTCTTATGTGCTAACTATGGCTACACCTTC. Amino acids: CVPFRVAIFLCANYGYTF.

This rearrangement joins TRBV20-1 to TRBJ2-3; D is uncertain. Trimming stripped 3 bases from V and 0 bases from J, with 10 bases between. The CDR3 runs 14 residues. CDR1 is DFQATT and CDR2 is SNEGSKA in the germline V gene (reference sequence). CDR3 protein: CSARAPDSTDTQYF. Written as DNA, the CDR3 is TGCAGTGCTAGGGCCCCGGACAGCACAGATACGCAGTATTTT.

About this clonotype itself: A read error may produce the germline difference seen at one junction end. This chain connects TRBV2 to TRBJ1-6; D might be TRBD1 (6 bases). Germline values: CDR1 SNHLY, CDR2 FYNNEI. The CDR3 consists of 13 residues. The CDR3 sequence is CASNGQYNSPLHF. DNA of the CDR3: TGCGCCAGCAATGGACAGTATAATTCACCCCTCCACTTT.

The chain is built from TRBV24-1 and TRBJ2-3, with a weak D call TRBD1 (5 bases). The CDR3 has 13 amino acids. Germline CDR1 KGHDR, CDR2 SFDVKD. V lost 11 bases and J 6 bases, leaving 17 bases between the germline ends. The CDR3 loop is CAIQGRAIDTQYF. The CDR3 region has the DNA TGTGCCATCCAGGGAAGGGCGATTGATACGCAGTATTTT.

The chain combines TRBV25-1 with TRBJ2-1, with a possible D match to TRBD2 (6 bases). The CDR3 has 11 residues. V lost 3 bases to trimming and J lost 10 bases, with 7 bases between them. Germline loops: CDR1 MGHDK, CDR2 SYGVNS. In DNA form, the CDR3 reads TGTGCCAGCAGTGAGGGGAGGGAGCAGTTCTTC. The encoded protein is CASSEGREQFF.

This chain joins TRBV10-3 and TRBJ2-5; TRBD2 aligns across 7 bases. The CDR3 is 14 amino acids. Germline values: CDR1 ENHRY, CDR2 SYGVKD. J lost 5 bases, V lost 10 bases, and 13 bases had no gene match. The CDR3 protein is CATWPGRAGETQYF. The CDR3 DNA is TGTGCCACCTGGCCAGGGAGGGCTGGGGAGACCCAGTACTTC.

V is TRBV19 and J is TRBJ2-7; 7 nucleotides match TRBD2. The CDR3 totals 15 residues. Unmatched junction bases numbered 7, after V lost 3 bases and J lost 2 bases. Germline V gives CDR1 LNHDA, CDR2 SQIVND (reference sequence). The CDR3 sequence: CASSILGGGPYEQYF. As DNA, the CDR3 is TGTGCCAGTAGTATCTTGGGCGGGGGACCCTACGAGCAGTACTTC.

This clonotype turned up a few times. The chain recombines TRBV7-3 with TRBJ1-2; 9 nucleotides line up with TRBD1. The CDR3 has 13 amino acids. Per the germline V gene, CDR1 is SGHTA and CDR2 is FQGTGA. J lost 5 bases, V lost 6 bases, and 4 bases had no gene match. CDR3 in amino acids: CASSLGTGYGYTF. CDR3 DNA sequence: TGTGCCAGCAGTCTTGGGACAGGGTATGGCTACACCTTC.

This clonotype was observed once. The V call is TRBV10-3, the J call TRBJ2-7, with TRBD1 matching over 8 bases. The CDR3 has 12 amino acids. The junction had 4 bases not matched to a gene; V was cut back by 10 bases and J by 2 bases. From germline, CDR1 is ENHRY and CDR2 SYGVKD. CDR3 sequence (DNA): TGTGCCACCGAGACAGGGGCCTACGAGCAGTACTTC. Its protein is CATETGAYEQYF.